Below are 30 T cell receptor beta chains sequenced from a single sample in a study of CD8+ T cells in alopecia areata. Indicated treatment: oral pan-JAK inhibitor, 5-10 mg twice daily. The authors extracted RNA and reverse transcribed it into cDNA as the sequencing template. Repertoires were generated with immunoSEQ multiplex PCR, while TCRdb's copy carries only in-frame clones and drops some. The sample records 130,000 to 150,000 clones, about four fifths being singletons. Sample: CD8+ T cells sorted from blood, taken at week 4, from a patient treated with tofacitinib. Source of these receptors: a human donor with alopecia areata.

The rearrangement joins TRBV4-3 to TRBJ1-1, with D maybe TRBD1 (5 bases). Trimming took 1 base from V and 7 from J, leaving 10 bases between them. The CDR3 loop spans 13 amino acids. CDR1 is LGHNA and CDR2 is YSLEER in the germline V gene. CDR3 protein: CASSQGPRDEAFF. For the CDR3, the DNA is TGCGCCAGCAGCCAAGGTCCCAGGGATGAAGCTTTCTTT.

The V call is TRBV29-1, the J call TRBJ2-3; TRBD2 aligns across 10 bases. This CDR3 contains 12 residues. CDR1 SQVTM and CDR2 ANQGSEA come from the germline V gene. J gave up 14 bases and V 3 bases, and 8 bases lay outside the gene matches. The CDR3 is CSVDGEGLAVYF. The DNA for the CDR3 is TGCAGCGTTGATGGAGAAGGACTAGCGGTGTATTTT.

This clone was detected once. Other DNA variants within this sample encode the same CDR3. V is TRBV2 and J is TRBJ2-7, with 10 bases fitting TRBD1. Per the germline V gene, CDR1 is SNHLY and CDR2 is FYNNEI. The trim removed 4 bases at V and 2 bases at J, leaving 2 bases unmatched. CDR3 size: 14 residues. The chain's CDR3 is CASSVGQGAYEQYF. The CDR3 nucleotides are TGTGCCAGCAGTGTTGGACAGGGGGCCTACGAGCAGTACTTC.

J is TRBJ2-1 and V is TRBV9; D may match TRBD1 or TRBD2 (5 bases each). Trimming removed 0 bases from V and 7 bases from J, with 8 bases in between. The germline V gene encodes CDR1 SGDLS and CDR2 YYNGEE. The CDR3 is 13 residues long. The CDR3 DNA is TGTGCCAGCAGCGTAGGAGGGGATAATGAGCAGTTCTTC. This sequence encodes CASSVGGDNEQFF.

J is TRBJ2-7 and V is TRBV27, with a possible D match to TRBD1 (7 bases). The CDR3 has 14 amino acids. Germline V gene lookup returns CDR1 MNHEY and CDR2 SMNVEV (reference sequence). Deletions cut 4 bases from V and 7 bases from J, with 17 bases between. This CDR3 reads CASSYGTEGLEQYF. CDR3 DNA sequence: TGTGCCAGCAGTTATGGGACAGAGGGACTGGAGCAGTACTTC.

This chain uses TRBV10-3 with TRBJ1-6; TRBD1 matches 7 bases. This CDR3 region has 15 residues. The germline V gene encodes CDR1 ENHRY and CDR2 SYGVKD. The J segment lost 9 bases and the V segment lost 4 bases, leaving 9 bases of the junction unmatched. The CDR3 sequence is CAISGRDSLPSPLHF. Here the CDR3 DNA reads TGTGCCATCAGTGGCCGGGACAGCCTCCCTTCACCCCTCCACTTT.

As to this clone: The sample carries other DNA sequences with the same CDR3. The V call is TRBV29-1, the J call TRBJ2-7; 10 nucleotides align to TRBD2. The germline V gene encodes CDR1 SQVTM and CDR2 ANQGSEA. The length of the CDR3 is 13 residues. Unmatched junction bases numbered 4, after V lost 6 bases and J lost 2 bases. The DNA for the CDR3 is TGCAGCGTCCGGACTAGCGGCACCTACGAGCAGTACTTC. Amino acid sequence: CSVRTSGTYEQYF.

This clone was observed at least ten times. This chain joins TRBV2 and TRBJ2-2, with 9 nucleotides matching TRBD1. The CDR3 has 16 residues. V lost 5 bases, J lost 3 bases, and 7 bases stayed unmatched. Germline assignment: CDR1 SNHLY and CDR2 FYNNEI. CDR3 loop: CASSFLTGGDTGELFF. Written as DNA, the CDR3 is TGTGCCAGCAGTTTCCTGACAGGGGGAGACACCGGGGAGCTGTTTTTT.

The CDR3: CASSIGAGSETQYF. The DNA of the CDR3 is TGTGCCAGTAGTATAGGGGCCGGGTCGGAGACCCAGTACTTC. The chain is built from TRBV19 and TRBJ2-5; D unclear. This CDR3 spans 14 amino acids. Germline-derived CDR1 and CDR2 are LNHDA and SQIVND (reference sequence). V was pared by 1 base and J by 5 bases, with 11 bases between.

The CDR3 coding sequence is TGTGCCAGCAGCTTTCGCGGGGGGGCGGGTGAGCAGTACTTC. Translating it yields CASSFRGGAGEQYF. The chain joins TRBV5-4 to TRBJ2-7; 9 bases map to TRBD2. V shed 2 bases, J shed 7 bases, and the junction held 7 bases outside the gene matches. Germline values: CDR1 SGHNT, CDR2 YYREEE (reference sequence). The CDR3 extends over 14 amino acids.

A note on this clone: The sample holds other DNA sequences that translate to the same CDR3. The genes are TRBV7-9 and TRBJ2-3; perhaps TRBD2 as D (6 bases). Trimming took off 5 bases at V and 2 bases at J, with 14 bases between the two ends. This CDR3 is built from 15 residues. The germline gives CDR1 SEHNR, CDR2 FQNEAQ (reference sequence). CDR3 nucleotide sequence: TGTGCCAGCAGCCCGCCGGGACTGTCCACAGATACGCAGTATTTT. Encoded protein: CASSPPGLSTDTQYF.

The chain links TRBV4-1 to TRBJ2-7, with D possibly being TRBD1 (6 bases). V shed 5 bases and J shed 1 base, with 12 bases lying between them. The CDR3 is made up of 14 amino acids. The germline V gene encodes CDR1 MGHRA and CDR2 YSYEKL. This chain's CDR3 is CASSTRDTSYEQYF. For the CDR3, the DNA is TGCGCCAGCAGCACCCGGGACACTTCCTACGAGCAGTACTTC.

This clone has a single count. The chain links TRBV7-6 to TRBJ2-5, with 13 bases aligning to TRBD2. Germline values: CDR1 SGHVS, CDR2 FNYEAQ. J was trimmed by 2 bases and V by 5 bases; bases with no gene match: 5. The CDR3 is 16 residues long. The DNA of the CDR3 is TGTGCCAGCAGCCCTCGGACTAGCGGGGGACAAGAGACCCAGTACTTC. Translating it yields CASSPRTSGGQETQYF.

V usage is TRBV7-9 and J usage is TRBJ1-1; 7 positions agree with TRBD1. This CDR3 has 12 residues. After removal of 10 bases from V and 4 bases from J, the junction contained 6 bases not matched to a gene. The germline CDR1 and CDR2 sequences are SEHNR and FQNEAQ (reference sequence). DNA of the CDR3: TGTGCCACACGACAGGGAGGCACTGAAGCTTTCTTT. This sequence encodes CATRQGGTEAFF.

The genes are TRBV5-1 and TRBJ2-7; no firm D call. CDR3 length: 14 amino acids. The germline CDR1 and CDR2 sequences are SGHRS and YFSETQ. Trimming cost V 5 bases and J 1 base, with 13 bases left between them. The CDR3, as DNA: TGCGCCAGCAGTTTGAGGTGGGGTTCCTACGAGCAGTACTTC. This sequence encodes CASSLRWGSYEQYF.

The chain uses TRBV7-6 and TRBJ2-5, with D hard to call. This CDR3 has 14 amino acids. V lost 0 bases to trimming and J lost 4 bases, with 9 bases between them. From germline, CDR1 is SGHVS and CDR2 FNYEAQ. Here the CDR3 reads CASSLARASETQYF. Written as DNA, the CDR3 is TGTGCCAGCAGCTTAGCGCGTGCCTCAGAGACCCAGTACTTC.

V is TRBV29-1 and J is TRBJ2-5; no reliable D call. V was cut by 1 base and J by 5 bases, with 5 bases left in between. The CDR3 runs to 11 residues. Per germline, CDR1 SQVTM and CDR2 ANQGSEA. CDR3 residues: CSVEVWETQYF. In DNA, the CDR3 is TGCAGCGTTGAAGTATGGGAGACCCAGTACTTC.

V and J are TRBV19 and TRBJ1-1; the D gene is possibly TRBD1 (6 bases). Trimming shortened V by 5 bases and J by 11 bases, and 15 bases separated the two germline ends. The CDR3 contains 12 residues. Germline V gene data show CDR1 as LNHDA and CDR2 as SQIVND (reference sequence). The CDR3 sequence: CASSSTGPGAFF. CDR3 DNA: TGTGCCAGTAGTTCAACAGGGCCCGGGGCTTTCTTT.

The chain employs TRBV7-9 and TRBJ2-5; 9 bases are a match to TRBD2. CDR1 and CDR2 from the germline V gene are SEHNR and FQNEAQ (reference sequence). The CDR3 is 16 residues long. The J segment lost 1 base and the V segment lost 4 bases, leaving 7 bases of the junction unmatched. The CDR3 DNA sequence: TGTGCCAGCAGCTCCATTAGCGGGGGTTCCCAAGAGACCCAGTACTTC. This codes for CASSSISGGSQETQYF.

CDR3 amino acids: CASSPRDSGLAKNIQYF. The CDR3 DNA follows: TGTGCCAGCAGCCCCCGGGACAGTGGGCTAGCCAAAAACATTCAGTACTTC. The chain links TRBV7-9 to TRBJ2-4; 7 nucleotides line up with TRBD1. Germline V lookup: CDR1 SEHNR, CDR2 FQNEAQ (reference sequence). V lost 5 bases, J lost 0 bases, and 10 bases stayed unmatched. CDR3 length equals 17 residues.

This clone was found a few times. CDR3 sequence: CASSPSGDGRETQYF. The CDR3 DNA reads as TGCGCCAGCAGCCCTAGCGGGGACGGACGGGAGACCCAGTACTTC. The rearrangement uses TRBV4-1 and TRBJ2-5; 9 bases are shared with TRBD2. The germline V gene encodes CDR1 MGHRA and CDR2 YSYEKL. V was clipped by 4 bases and J by 5 bases; unmatched bases: 8. This CDR3 is 15 amino acids long.

The chain combines TRBV7-3 with TRBJ1-6, with 8 bases aligning to TRBD1. The germline CDR1 and CDR2 sequences are SGHTA and FQGTGA. The CDR3 extends over 15 amino acids. Trimming at V came to 4 bases and at J to 7 bases, leaving 6 bases not matched to a gene. Here the CDR3 DNA reads TGTGCCAGCAGCTCCAGGACAGGGTGGAATTCACCCCTCCACTTT. Translating gives CASSSRTGWNSPLHF. Complete variable domain (other parts from reference TRBV7-3 and TRBJ1-6): GAGVSQTPSNKVTEKGKYVELRCDPISGHTALYWYRQSLGQGPEFLIYFQGTGAADDSGLPNDRFFAVRPEGSVSTLKIQRTERGDSAVYLCASSSRTGWNSPLHFGNGTRLTVT.

The J gene is TRBJ1-2, the V gene TRBV2; D unclear. The V gene lost 3 bases and the J gene lost 1 base, with 9 bases spanning the gap. Germline V CDR1 and CDR2: SNHLY, FYNNEI. CDR3 length: 14 amino acids. The CDR3 here is CASSDRDINYGYTF. In nucleotides, the CDR3 is TGTGCCAGCAGTGACCGAGATATTAACTATGGCTACACCTTC.

The chain is built from TRBV5-8 and TRBJ2-4; a weak D match, TRBD2 (6 bases). Germline V gives CDR1 SGHTS, CDR2 YDEGEE. Deletions cut 6 bases from V and 4 bases from J, with 17 bases between. The length of the CDR3 is 15 residues. The CDR3 spells CASTLRGRGKNIQYF. As DNA, the CDR3 is TGTGCCAGCACCCTCCGGGGGAGAGGGAAAAACATTCAGTACTTC.

This clone has only a few counts. This chain connects TRBV27 to TRBJ2-7; TRBD1 agrees at 7 bases. The CDR3 extends over 14 amino acids. Germline V gene data show CDR1 as MNHEY and CDR2 as SMNVEV (reference sequence). Trimming removed 4 bases from V and 1 base from J; junction bases left unmatched: 4. CDR3 sequence: CASSSTGSSYEQYF. CDR3 nucleotides: TGTGCCAGCAGTTCGACAGGGTCATCCTACGAGCAGTACTTC.

V gene TRBV9 combines with J gene TRBJ2-3, with 9 bases aligning to TRBD1. CDR3 length: 15 residues. V shed 0 bases, J shed 8 bases, and the junction held 7 bases outside the gene matches. CDR1 and CDR2 from the germline V gene are SGDLS and YYNGEE. The CDR3 region has the DNA TGTGCCAGCAGCGTAGTAGGACAGGGGAGAGGTACGCAGTATTTT. Translating it yields CASSVVGQGRGTQYF.

V and J are TRBV19 and TRBJ2-1; D is uncertain. Trimming removed 5 bases from V and 2 bases from J, with 13 bases in between. CDR1 is LNHDA, CDR2 SQIVND, per germline (reference sequence). The CDR3 extends over 15 amino acids. CDR3 residues: CASSGSRRTYNEQFF. CDR3 DNA sequence: TGTGCCAGTAGTGGCTCGCGCAGGACCTACAATGAGCAGTTCTTC.

About this clone itself: At one end, the junction sequence differs from germline, possibly due to a read error. The chain has TRBV30 and TRBJ2-5; 12 positions agree with TRBD2. In germline, CDR1 is GTSNPN, CDR2 SVGIG (reference sequence). CDR3 length equals 17 residues. CDR3 sequence: CAGSTGLAGGYQETQYF. For the CDR3, the DNA is TGTGCCGGGAGTACCGGGCTAGCGGGGGGGTACCAAGAGACCCAGTACTTC.

V gene TRBV23-1 combines with J gene TRBJ2-5; 7 bases align to TRBD1. TRBV23-1 is an ORF for which the function is uncertain. Trimming at V came to 1 base and at J to 1 base, leaving 6 bases not matched to a gene. The CDR3 totals 16 residues. Written as DNA, the CDR3 is TGCGCCAGCAGTCAATTGGGCAGACAGGGCCAAGAGACCCAGTACTTC. Translation: CASSQLGRQGQETQYF.

On this clone itself: A much larger clone is a single base away; this may be a read error. V and J are TRBV5-5 and TRBJ2-1, with a weak D call TRBD2 (6 bases). This CDR3 has 12 residues. Trimming cost V 4 bases and J 8 bases, with 10 bases left between them. Looked up from germline, CDR1 is SGHKS and CDR2 is YYEKEE (reference sequence). DNA for the CDR3: TGTGCCAGCAGCCAAGGAGGGGATGAGCAGTTCTTC. Protein product: CASSQGGDEQFF.